This T cell receptor beta chain was captured in a study of blood T cell repertoires in COVID-19. The wider study: Donors in the United States, Italy and Spain gave samples during acute or convalescent COVID-19.

Germline loops: CDR1 SGHTA, CDR2 FQGTGA. The V and J ends lost 4 bases and 10 bases, in that order; junction bases with no gene match: 13. This CDR3 has 16 residues. How the authors handled the data: It was from reference gene primer amplification that nucleated cell counts were estimated. Sequenced by immunoSEQ multiplex PCR; TCRdb stores in-frame clones only, minus some. Clonal size and the V and J genes are those of that table, whereas D and trimming came from the DNA. The sample has under 200,000 clones, approximately 90% seen once. The receptor was derived from a man in his forties or fifties with acute or convalescent COVID-19. The chain uses TRBV7-3 and TRBJ2-3; the match to TRBD2 covers 11 bases. The specimen sequenced was peripheral blood. The CDR3 nucleotides read TGTGCCAGCAGCTCGGGGACTAGCGGTGCAAGAGGTGCGCAGTATTTT. It translates to CASSSGTSGARGAQYF.